A single sample gave rise to the 32 T cell receptor beta chains below, sequenced in a study of blood T cell repertoires in COVID-19. The repertoire was sequenced with immunoSEQ multiplex PCR; TCRdb's copy has only in-frame clones and lacks some. This table holds 100,000 to 150,000 clones, 85% found once. The sequenced material came from peripheral blood. These receptors all come from an elderly woman with acute or convalescent COVID-19.

In this sample, this clone turned up once. The J gene is TRBJ2-1, the V gene TRBV19, with a tentative D call TRBD1 (6 bases). Germline loops: CDR1 LNHDA, CDR2 SQIVND (reference sequence). There are 14 residues in the CDR3. V lost 8 bases, J lost 4 bases, and 15 bases lay in between. In nucleotides, the CDR3 is TGTGCCAGTCAATACAGGGCAGCGTACAATGAGCAGTTCTTC. As protein: CASQYRAAYNEQFF.

The chain combines TRBV18 with TRBJ1-1; the D is unclear. The CDR3 length is 15 residues. V shed 3 bases and J shed 0 bases, with 11 bases lying between them. CDR1 is KGHSH, CDR2 LQKENI, per germline. For the CDR3, the DNA is TGTGCCAGCTCACCCAGCGCAGTAGTGAACACTGAAGCTTTCTTT. Translating gives CASSPSAVVNTEAFF.

This clone was recorded only once. The chain employs TRBV2 and TRBJ2-5, with TRBD1 matching over 8 bases. In germline, CDR1 is SNHLY, CDR2 FYNNEI. This CDR3 comprises 13 residues. V shed 7 bases and J 5 bases; nucleotides not matched to a gene: 6. The CDR3 DNA is TGTGCCAGCAAAAAGACAGGGGAGGAGACCCAGTACTTC. This translates into CASKKTGEETQYF.

This clone was found a few times. The genes are TRBV9 and TRBJ1-6; 7 bases align to TRBD1. The CDR3 loop spans 14 amino acids. The V and J ends lost 4 bases and 7 bases, in that order; junction bases with no gene match: 5. CDR1 SGDLS and CDR2 YYNGEE come from the germline V gene. The CDR3 coding sequence is TGTGCCAGCAGCCCCCGGGACAGAAATTCACCCCTCCACTTT. This gives the protein CASSPRDRNSPLHF. Complete variable domain (other parts from reference TRBV9 and TRBJ1-6): DSGVTQTPKHLITATGQRVTLRCSPRSGDLSVYWYQQSLDQGLQFLIQYYNGEERAKGNILERFSAQQFPDLHSELNLSSLELGDSALYFCASSPRDRNSPLHFGNGTRLTVT.

This clone came up a few times. CDR3 region: CASCGGGASNQPQHF. In DNA form, the CDR3 reads TGTGCCAGTTGTGGTGGCGGAGCCTCCAATCAGCCCCAGCATTTT. The chain uses TRBV28 and TRBJ1-5; D is unresolved. Germline CDR1 reads MDHEN; CDR2 reads SYDVKM. Deletions cut 9 bases from V and 3 bases from J, with 18 bases between. This CDR3 spans 15 amino acids. Variable domain in full (rest from reference TRBV28 and TRBJ1-5): DVKVTQSSRYLVKRTGEKVFLECVQDMDHENMFWYRQDPGLGLRLIYFSYDVKMKEKGDIPEGYSVSREKKERFSLILESASTNQTSMYLCASCGGGASNQPQHFGDGTRLSIL.

This clone was counted only a few times. The chain couples TRBV6-5 to TRBJ1-3; D perhaps matches TRBD1 (6 bases). V gave up 6 bases and J gave up 5 bases, with 14 bases separating them. This CDR3 is 14 amino acids long. Germline assignment: CDR1 MNHEY and CDR2 SVGAGI. The CDR3 coding sequence is TGTGCCAGCAGATCCACGACAGGCCGAAACACCATATATTTT. It translates to CASRSTTGRNTIYF.

The chain links TRBV2 to TRBJ2-5; 7 nucleotides align to TRBD2. Germline-derived CDR1 and CDR2 are SNHLY and FYNNEI. V lost 8 bases to trimming and J lost 5 bases; unmatched junction nucleotides: 8. The CDR3 covers 13 residues. The CDR3 region is CASGRGREETQYF. The CDR3 DNA follows: TGTGCCAGCGGGAGGGGCCGCGAGGAGACCCAGTACTTC.

The V and J genes are TRBV19 and TRBJ2-2; 7 bases are a match to TRBD1. Germline V CDR1 and CDR2: LNHDA, SQIVND (reference sequence). This CDR3 comprises 14 residues. V shed 6 bases and J 6 bases; nucleotides not matched to a gene: 7. The CDR3 sequence is CASSRGQGAGELFF. In nucleotides, the CDR3 is TGTGCCAGTAGCAGGGGCCAGGGGGCCGGGGAGCTGTTTTTT. Full variable domain (rest looked up from reference TRBV19 and TRBJ2-2): DGGITQSPKYLFRKEGQNVTLSCEQNLNHDAMYWYRQDPGQGLRLIYYSQIVNDFQKGDIAEGYSVSREKKESFPLTVTSAQKNPTAFYLCASSRGQGAGELFFGEGSRLTVL.

This clone was observed a few times. The chain recombines TRBV18 with TRBJ2-5, with D possibly TRBD2 on 6 matching bases. Germline V CDR1 and CDR2: KGHSH, LQKENI. V gave up 1 base and J gave up 7 bases, with 10 bases separating them. CDR3 length: 13 residues. The CDR3 region has the DNA TGTGCCAGCTCACCACGGGACTTACTGACCCAGTACTTC. This translates into CASSPRDLLTQYF.

This clone appeared a few times. The gene calls are TRBV7-2 and TRBJ1-3, with D uncertain. The CDR3 spans 15 residues. Trimming removed 3 bases from V and 0 bases from J, with 9 bases in between. Germline CDR1 and CDR2: SGHTA and FQGNSA. CDR3 bases: TGTGCCAGCAGCTTTTTGGGCCTCTCTGGAAACACCATATATTTT. The encoded protein is CASSFLGLSGNTIYF. Filled out from reference TRBV7-2 and TRBJ1-3, the complete variable domain reads GAGVSQSPSNKVTEKGKDVELRCDPISGHTALYWYRQSLGQGLEFLIYFQGNSAPDKSGLPSDRFSAERTGGSVSTLTIQRTQQEDSAVYLCASSFLGLSGNTIYFGEGSWLTVV.

This sequence joins TRBV7-3 and TRBJ2-3; the D gene is possibly TRBD2 (6 bases). Between the trimmed V and J ends, which lost 4 bases and 5 bases, there was a span of 13 bases. Looked up from germline, CDR1 is SGHTA and CDR2 is FQGTGA. This CDR3 has 14 amino acids. The CDR3 is CASSSSAIKDTQYF. The CDR3 DNA reads TGTGCCAGCAGCTCTAGCGCCATCAAAGATACGCAGTATTTT.

The chain joins TRBV15 to TRBJ1-6; no clear D. The CDR3 contains 15 residues. Germline CDR1 reads LNHNV; CDR2 reads YYDKDF (reference sequence). V was pared by 3 bases and J by 10 bases, with 16 bases between. The CDR3: CATSSERGFSSPLHF. CDR3 DNA sequence: TGTGCCACCAGCAGCGAACGAGGGTTCAGCTCACCCCTCCACTTT.

V and J are TRBV19 and TRBJ2-2, with 9 nucleotides matching TRBD2. The V gene's germline CDR1 is LNHDA and CDR2 SQIVND (reference sequence). The V segment lost 6 bases and the J segment 5 bases; nucleotides outside the gene matches: 1. CDR3 length: 13 residues. The CDR3 spells CASRRGGTGELFF. DNA of the CDR3: TGTGCCAGTAGGCGGGGGGGGACCGGGGAGCTGTTTTTT.

J is TRBJ1-3 and V is TRBV19, with D perhaps TRBD1 (6 bases). Germline V gives CDR1 LNHDA, CDR2 SQIVND (reference sequence). Trimming removed 5 bases at V and 3 bases at J, with 8 bases between. This CDR3 spans 13 amino acids. CDR3 residues: CASSEDSGNTIYF. The CDR3 region has the DNA TGTGCCAGTAGTGAGGACAGTGGAAACACCATATATTTT.

The CDR3 bases are TGTGCCAGCAGCACAGACGGACTAGAGGTTTACAATGAGCAGTTCTTC. Translated, it gives CASSTDGLEVYNEQFF. The chain links TRBV7-2 to TRBJ2-1, with 7 bases matching TRBD2. The germline V gene encodes CDR1 SGHTA and CDR2 FQGNSA. V was pared by 5 bases and J by 4 bases, with 11 bases of the junction left unmatched. The CDR3 has 16 residues.

This sequence joins TRBV9 and TRBJ2-5, with 8 bases lining up with TRBD2. V lost 3 bases to trimming and J lost 4 bases; unmatched junction nucleotides: 11. Germline V CDR1 and CDR2: SGDLS, YYNGEE. This CDR3 comprises 16 residues. Written as DNA, the CDR3 is TGTGCCAGCAGCGCCGGAACGGGGGGGCCGCGAGAGACCCAGTACTTC. Protein: CASSAGTGGPRETQYF.

The rearrangement joins TRBV9 to TRBJ1-2, with TRBD1 matching 7 bases. The CDR3 has 15 amino acids. The V gene's germline CDR1 is SGDLS and CDR2 YYNGEE. Trimming took 3 bases from V and 2 from J; bases not matched to a gene: 7. The DNA for the CDR3 is TGTGCCAGCAGCGAGGTAGGACAGGCCAACTATGGCTACACCTTC. Translating it yields CASSEVGQANYGYTF.

The rearrangement joins TRBV28 to TRBJ1-2; D gene unclear. V was cut by 7 bases and J by 0 bases, with 12 bases left in between. The CDR3 has 14 amino acids. The germline CDR1 and CDR2 sequences are MDHEN and SYDVKM. The DNA of the CDR3 is TGTGCCAGCACGCGGGCGGATTCTAACTATGGCTACACCTTC. It codes for CASTRADSNYGYTF.

The V and J genes are TRBV5-1 and TRBJ1-3; 8 positions agree with TRBD1. Trimming at V came to 0 bases and at J to 8 bases, leaving 7 bases not matched to a gene. This CDR3 comprises 15 residues. Germline lookup yields CDR1 SGHRS and CDR2 YFSETQ. Written as DNA, the CDR3 is TGCGCCAGCAGCTTGGCGGGGACAGGTTTAGACACCATATATTTT. It translates to CASSLAGTGLDTIYF.

This chain uses TRBV5-1 with TRBJ1-6; 9 bases agree with TRBD1. The CDR3 is 14 amino acids. The V and J ends lost 5 bases and 9 bases, in that order; junction bases with no gene match: 6. Germline V gene lookup returns CDR1 SGHRS and CDR2 YFSETQ. The CDR3 DNA is TGCGCCAGCAGACCGGGACAGGGAATTTCACCCCTCCACTTT. This translates into CASRPGQGISPLHF.

The chain has TRBV19 and TRBJ1-5, with D unclear. This CDR3 comprises 15 residues. The V and J ends lost 6 bases and 2 bases respectively, with 14 bases between them. Germline CDR1 LNHDA, CDR2 SQIVND (reference sequence). DNA of the CDR3: TGTGCCAGTAGGTTGGACCGGGGAGGCAATCAGCCCCAGCATTTT. This encodes CASRLDRGGNQPQHF.

The CDR3 nucleotides read TGTGCCAGCAGCTTAGGAGGGGGCAAAGATACGCAGTATTTT. Translation gives CASSLGGGKDTQYF. The chain combines TRBV7-9 with TRBJ2-3; 7 positions match TRBD1. With V trimmed by 1 base and J by 5 bases, 3 bases remained unmatched. The CDR3 sequence is 14 residues long. Germline CDR1 is SEHNR and CDR2 is FQNEAQ (reference sequence).

The V call is TRBV19, the J call TRBJ1-1, with 7 bases that match TRBD1. V shed 4 bases, J shed 1 base, and the junction held 6 bases outside the gene matches. Germline-derived CDR1 and CDR2 are LNHDA and SQIVND (reference sequence). This CDR3 region has 15 residues. CDR3 in amino acids: CASSKGTAGNTEAFF. The CDR3 DNA follows: TGTGCCAGTAGTAAGGGGACAGCCGGGAACACTGAAGCTTTCTTT.

This chain links TRBV6-4 with TRBJ1-2; maybe TRBD1 (6 bases). Germline V gene sequence: CDR1 MRHNA, CDR2 SNTAGT. The V gene lost 8 bases and the J gene lost 5 bases, with 21 bases spanning the gap. The CDR3 is 15 amino acids. The CDR3 sequence is CASRLTSSGEYGYTF. The CDR3 nucleotides read TGTGCCAGCCGACTTACGAGCTCAGGGGAGTATGGCTACACCTTC.

This chain uses TRBV19 with TRBJ1-2, with a tentative D call TRBD1 (5 bases). Trimming stripped 5 bases from V and 7 bases from J, with 8 bases between. Germline V gene sequence: CDR1 LNHDA, CDR2 SQIVND (reference sequence). The CDR3 is made up of 11 amino acids. The CDR3 sequence is CASSAGIGYTF. CDR3 coding DNA: TGTGCCAGTAGTGCAGGGATTGGCTACACCTTC.

A single count supports this clone. The V call is TRBV7-9, the J call TRBJ1-1; 7 nucleotides agree with TRBD1. The trim removed 4 bases at V and 1 base at J, leaving 6 bases unmatched. Germline V gives CDR1 SEHNR, CDR2 FQNEAQ (reference sequence). The CDR3 sequence is 15 residues long. The CDR3 sequence is CASSSRGTANTEAFF. CDR3 coding DNA: TGTGCCAGCAGCTCACGTGGGACAGCGAACACTGAAGCTTTCTTT.

In the case of this clone: One end of the junction does not line up with germline, which may come from a read error. This sequence joins TRBV7-2 and TRBJ1-2; unclear D gene. The V gene's germline CDR1 is SGHTA and CDR2 FQGNSA. The CDR3 runs 11 residues. CDR3 in amino acids: CASSLYRGLNF. The CDR3 DNA reads TGTGCCAGCAGCTTATACCGCGGTTTGAACTTC.

The rearrangement uses TRBV7-2 and TRBJ1-6; TRBD1 might be the D (6 bases). The CDR3 contains 15 residues. The V end lost 4 bases, the J end lost 7 bases, and 14 bases lay between the germline ends. Germline CDR1 and CDR2: SGHTA and FQGNSA. The CDR3 DNA is TGTGCCAGCAGCTACGCGGGGGCGCGGAATTCACCCCTCCACTTT. Amino acid sequence: CASSYAGARNSPLHF.

The chain links TRBV5-6 to TRBJ2-1; 10 bases agree with TRBD2. The ends lost 4 bases at V and 8 bases at J; junction bases unmatched: 3. The CDR3 sequence is 13 residues long. Germline-derived CDR1 and CDR2 are SGHDT and YYEEEE. Here the CDR3 reads CASSGTSVDEQFF. CDR3 bases: TGTGCCAGCAGCGGGACTAGCGTCGATGAGCAGTTCTTC.

The J gene is TRBJ1-4, the V gene TRBV29-1; D not resolved. Germline loops: CDR1 SQVTM, CDR2 ANQGSEA. Trimming took off 5 bases at V and 7 bases at J, with 14 bases between the two ends. CDR3 length equals 13 residues. CDR3: CSVSQPGGEKLFF. DNA for the CDR3: TGCAGCGTTTCCCAGCCGGGTGGTGAAAAACTGTTTTTT. Based on the CDR3 plus reference TRBV29-1 and TRBJ1-4, the full variable domain is SAVISQKPSRDICQRGTSLTIQCQVDSQVTMMFWYRQQPGQSLTLIATANQGSEATYESGFVIDKFPISRPNLTFSTLTVSNMSPEDSSIYLCSVSQPGGEKLFFGSGTQLSVL.

J is TRBJ1-6 and V is TRBV14; 8 bases are shared with TRBD1. This CDR3 region has 16 residues. Germline CDR1 and CDR2: SGHDN and FVKESK. Trimming cost V 0 bases and J 6 bases; bases outside gene matches: 4. Written as DNA, the CDR3 is TGTGCCAGCAGCCAAGACGGGACAGGCTCTAATTCACCCCTCCACTTT. Encoded protein: CASSQDGTGSNSPLHF.

This CDR3 is CASSIRGRGAVNVLTF. Here the CDR3 DNA reads TGTGCCAGTAGTATCAGGGGGCGCGGTGCTGTCAACGTCCTGACTTTC. The genes are TRBV19 and TRBJ2-6; 8 bases fit TRBD1. V dropped 3 bases and J dropped 9; count of bases not matched to a gene: 10. CDR1 is LNHDA, CDR2 SQIVND, per germline (reference sequence). This CDR3 is 16 amino acids long.